The source of this T cell receptor beta chain is a study of graft-versus-host responses after intestinal transplantation. Responders (roughly 200,000, CFSE-labeled) were co-plated with roughly 200,000 irradiated, violet-dye-labeled stimulators. Method: immunoSEQ multiplex PCR; TCRdb's copy keeps in-frame clones and lacks some. The sample contains tens of thousands of clones, 44% of which appear only once. The CDR3 runs 13 residues. V lost 3 bases, J lost 3 bases, and 7 bases lay in between. Germline CDR1 is ENHRY and CDR2 is SYGVKD. The sample in question was alloreactive CD8+ T cells from a mixed lymphocyte reaction culture, obtained before transplantation. The subset was: CFSE-low proliferating T cells sorted from roughly six-day pre-transplant mixed lymphocyte reaction (GvH or HvG direction). The sequence was collected from a human patient who was an organ donor for intestinal transplantation. This chain joins TRBV10-3 and TRBJ2-3, with D possibly being TRBD1 or TRBD2 (5 bases each). The DNA of the CDR3 is TGTGCCATCAGTGATGGGGGAACAGATACGCAGTATTTT. Protein product: CAISDGGTDTQYF.